A selection of T cell receptor beta chains follows, all from one sample in a study of blood T cell repertoires in COVID-19. Sequenced by immunoSEQ multiplex PCR; TCRdb stores in-frame clones only, minus some. The table has about 40,000 clones, roughly four fifths seen once. Sequencing used peripheral blood. The receptors derive from a human donor with acute or convalescent COVID-19. The donor label of this sample is uncertain. Each CDR3 is given with its conserved first and last residue. The order of the fields is CDR3 protein, CDR3 length, J gene, V gene.

CDR3aa: CASSVAGLDYGYTF
len: 14
j_gene: TRBJ1-2
v_gene: TRBV9

CDR3aa: CASSLLAGIAKNIQYF
len: 16
j_gene: TRBJ2-4
v_gene: TRBV11-2

CDR3aa: CASSLTDRNLNTGELFF
len: 17
j_gene: TRBJ2-2
v_gene: TRBV4-1

CDR3aa: CASSVGTDYTDTQYF
len: 15
j_gene: TRBJ2-3
v_gene: TRBV9

CDR3aa: CASSLQLGYYGYTF
len: 14
j_gene: TRBJ1-2
v_gene: TRBV28

CDR3aa: CSARGGEKLFF
len: 11
j_gene: TRBJ1-4
v_gene: TRBV20-1

CDR3aa: CASSKTGENGYTF
len: 13
j_gene: TRBJ1-2
v_gene: TRBV9

CDR3aa: CASQMGHFATNEKLFF
len: 16
j_gene: TRBJ1-4
v_gene: TRBV2

CDR3aa: CATRQGPEAFF
len: 11
j_gene: TRBJ1-1
v_gene: TRBV19

CDR3aa: CASSLNPGTGGAANTGELFF
len: 20
j_gene: TRBJ2-2
v_gene: TRBV5-1

CDR3aa: CASSLQGAGTGELFF
len: 15
j_gene: TRBJ2-2
v_gene: TRBV5-1

CDR3aa: CASSFGEAEPYEQYF
len: 15
j_gene: TRBJ2-7
v_gene: TRBV28

CDR3aa: CASSYSGRGVTEAFF
len: 15
j_gene: TRBJ1-1
v_gene: TRBV6-6

CDR3aa: CASRGTGIDSNQPQHF
len: 16
j_gene: TRBJ1-5
v_gene: TRBV27

CDR3aa: CASSIQGSNSPLHF
len: 14
j_gene: TRBJ1-6
v_gene: TRBV19

CDR3aa: CASSMTWSGRLYEQYF
len: 16
j_gene: TRBJ2-7
v_gene: TRBV19

CDR3aa: CASSSAGRRNQPQHF
len: 15
j_gene: TRBJ1-5
v_gene: TRBV5-6

CDR3aa: CASTGGLNTEAFF
len: 13
j_gene: TRBJ1-1
v_gene: TRBV2

CDR3aa: CASSQVTGEAFF
len: 12
j_gene: TRBJ1-1
v_gene: TRBV4-2

CDR3aa: CASRLAASYEQYF
len: 13
j_gene: TRBJ2-7
v_gene: TRBV12-3/TRBV12-4

CDR3aa: CASTPGQGKEKLFF
len: 14
j_gene: TRBJ1-4
v_gene: TRBV2

CDR3aa: CASSVGDRPWEQYF
len: 14
j_gene: TRBJ2-7
v_gene: TRBV9

CDR3aa: CASSPPGGYGYTF
len: 13
j_gene: TRBJ1-2
v_gene: TRBV9

CDR3aa: CASRPATYEQYF
len: 12
j_gene: TRBJ2-7
v_gene: TRBV28

CDR3aa: CASSLRGTGGPPLHF
len: 15
j_gene: TRBJ1-6
v_gene: TRBV27

CDR3aa: CASSSYTEGQFYEQYF
len: 16
j_gene: TRBJ2-7
v_gene: TRBV28

CDR3aa: CASSSGLAGEDANVLTF
len: 17
j_gene: TRBJ2-6
v_gene: TRBV5-1

CDR3aa: CASTIAGVNGNEQFF
len: 15
j_gene: TRBJ2-1
v_gene: TRBV7-3

CDR3aa: CASSSRLEDDGYTF
len: 14
j_gene: TRBJ1-2
v_gene: TRBV7-2

CDR3aa: CASSDSWTSGRESYNEQFF
len: 19
j_gene: TRBJ2-1
v_gene: TRBV6-4

CDR3aa: CASSRDGYEQYF
len: 12
j_gene: TRBJ2-7
v_gene: TRBV5-1

CDR3aa: CASSSWGGDTGELFF
len: 15
j_gene: TRBJ2-2
v_gene: TRBV27

CDR3aa: CASSWPPGQGDGKAFF
len: 16
j_gene: TRBJ1-1
v_gene: TRBV5-4

CDR3aa: CATSVRQGRLGTDTQYF
len: 17
j_gene: TRBJ2-3
v_gene: TRBV15

CDR3aa: CASRAGQAYGYTF
len: 13
j_gene: TRBJ1-2
v_gene: TRBV6-5

CDR3aa: CASSPPGTAYNEQFF
len: 15
j_gene: TRBJ2-1
v_gene: TRBV18

CDR3aa: CASSLWTGKGTEAFF
len: 15
j_gene: TRBJ1-1
v_gene: TRBV7-2

CDR3aa: CASSLLAGEHEQYF
len: 14
j_gene: TRBJ2-7
v_gene: TRBV5-6

CDR3aa: CASSASEIQETQYF
len: 14
j_gene: TRBJ2-5
v_gene: TRBV9

CDR3aa: CASRRTGMHTGELFF
len: 15
j_gene: TRBJ2-2
v_gene: TRBV6-5

CDR3aa: CASRGQGLNYGYTF
len: 14
j_gene: TRBJ1-2
v_gene: TRBV7-9

CDR3aa: CAISEVGTDRNYGYTF
len: 16
j_gene: TRBJ1-2
v_gene: TRBV10-3

CDR3aa: CAWSVRDWNNEQFF
len: 14
j_gene: TRBJ2-1
v_gene: TRBV30

CDR3aa: CASSYKGGANTGELFF
len: 16
j_gene: TRBJ2-2
v_gene: TRBV27

CDR3aa: CASRRQGQETQYF
len: 13
j_gene: TRBJ2-5
v_gene: TRBV6-4

CDR3aa: CAWRGRVVYEQYF
len: 13
j_gene: TRBJ2-7
v_gene: TRBV30

CDR3aa: CASSLSVSGGAREQFF
len: 16
j_gene: TRBJ2-1
v_gene: TRBV7-8

CDR3aa: CASSFTLRQGDTEAFF
len: 16
j_gene: TRBJ1-1
v_gene: TRBV28